This record covers a single T cell receptor (beta chain). V dropped 5 bases and J dropped 4 bases, with 18 bases sitting between them. Germline V gene data show CDR1 as SEHNR and CDR2 as FQNEAQ (reference sequence). The CDR3 runs 16 residues. Patients were excluded for autoimmune disease history or systemic immunosuppression. This sample is drawn from a study of OX40 agonist ivuxolimab in advanced cancers. The method was immunoSEQ multiplex PCR; TCRdb's version includes in-frame clones alone and lacks a portion of them. Seen here are about 48,000 clones, approximately 83% observed once, and the top ten hold approximately 1.2%.

This receptor was obtained from an adult with an advanced solid tumor such as melanoma, head and neck, liver or kidney cancer. Sequencing used CD4+ or CD8+ T cells sorted from blood, obtained in a trial of the OX40 agonist ivuxolimab. The rearrangement uses TRBV7-9 and TRBJ1-5; possibly TRBD1 for D (6 bases). The CDR3 reads CASSPSGTINNQPQHF. The CDR3 bases are TGTGCCAGCAGCCCCTCCGGGACAATCAATAATCAGCCCCAGCATTTT.